This T cell receptor beta chain appears in the sequencing data of a study of blood T cells in healthy people across ages. A few counts support this clonotype. Ranging in age from about 6 to 100, the donors were healthy Caucasian individuals from Russia. Trimming removed 3 bases from V and 2 bases from J, with 12 bases in between. The length of the CDR3 is 14 residues. Germline lookup yields CDR1 DFQATT and CDR2 SNEGSKA (reference sequence). Sample-barcoded 5' priming and a J-beta primer mix drove a second PCR of 7 to 11 cycles. MiXCR, run by TCRdb on the 5' RACE reads, gives a single entry per CDR3 protein. The sample has approximately 940,000 distinct CDR3 sequences, about 48% seen once.

The rearrangement uses TRBV20-1 and TRBJ2-3; D may be TRBD2 (6 bases). Sequencing was performed on blood. The TCR was taken from a man aged 30-40 years in good health. In DNA, the CDR3 is TGCAGTGCTAGGGAGGGCCCCTCCACAGATACGCAGTATTTT. It translates to CSAREGPSTDTQYF.